One sample yielded the 10 T cell receptor beta chains listed below, sequenced in a study of OX40 agonist ivuxolimab in advanced cancers. The table came from immunoSEQ multiplex PCR; TCRdb's copy has only in-frame clones and leaves some out. The data show approximately 68,000 clones, about 92% seen once. This material consisted of CD4+ or CD8+ T cells sorted from blood, taken in a trial of the OX40 agonist ivuxolimab. The receptors originated from an adult with an advanced solid tumor such as melanoma, head and neck, liver or kidney cancer.

A single count supports this clone. The chain carries TRBV5-1 and TRBJ2-7; TRBD2 matches at 10 bases. Germline values: CDR1 SGHRS, CDR2 YFSETQ. The junction had 2 bases not matched to a gene; V was cut back by 2 bases and J by 3 bases. The CDR3 extends over 14 amino acids. DNA of the CDR3: TGCGCCAGCAGCTTAGCGGGGGGGAGCTACGAGCAGTACTTC. Translation gives CASSLAGGSYEQYF.

This chain joins TRBV14 and TRBJ1-2; 8 positions agree with TRBD1. V shed 0 bases, J shed 8 bases, and the junction held 5 bases outside the gene matches. Germline assignment: CDR1 SGHDN and CDR2 FVKESK. The CDR3 sequence is 14 residues long. The CDR3 reads CASSQETGVWGYTF. Here the CDR3 DNA reads TGTGCCAGCAGCCAAGAGACAGGGGTATGGGGCTACACCTTC. Looking up the rest from reference TRBV14 and TRBJ1-2 gives the full variable domain: EAGVTQFPSHSVIEKGQTVTLRCDPISGHDNLYWYRRVMGKEIKFLLHFVKESKQDESGMPNNRFLAERTGGTYSTLKVQPAELEDSGVYFCASSQETGVWGYTFGSGTRLTVV.

This clone was seen only once. V gene TRBV9 combines with J gene TRBJ2-3, with TRBD2 as a possible D gene (7 bases). V dropped 4 bases and J dropped 4 bases, with 19 bases sitting between them. Looked up from germline, CDR1 is SGDLS and CDR2 is YYNGEE. This CDR3 is 16 amino acids long. The CDR3 nucleotides read TGTGCCAGCAGCCCTGATGGGGGCGGGAGCGCAGATACGCAGTATTTT. Translation: CASSPDGGGSADTQYF. Complete variable domain (other parts from reference TRBV9 and TRBJ2-3): DSGVTQTPKHLITATGQRVTLRCSPRSGDLSVYWYQQSLDQGLQFLIQYYNGEERAKGNILERFSAQQFPDLHSELNLSSLELGDSALYFCASSPDGGGSADTQYFGPGTRLTVL.

The V gene is TRBV9, the J gene TRBJ2-5; 7 nucleotides match TRBD2. CDR1 and CDR2 from the germline V gene are SGDLS and YYNGEE. This CDR3 is built from 14 residues. Trimming took 4 bases from V and 5 from J; bases not matched to a gene: 8. CDR3 protein: CASSSAGVSETQYF. The CDR3, as DNA: TGTGCCAGCAGCTCCGCGGGGGTGTCGGAGACCCAGTACTTC.

The chain recombines TRBV14 with TRBJ1-2; D gene uncertain. Germline values: CDR1 SGHDN, CDR2 FVKESK. The ends were cut back, 2 bases at V and 4 bases at J, with 8 bases in the middle. This CDR3 contains 13 residues. CDR3 bases: TGTGCCAGCAGCCAATCAAGGAGCTATGGCTACACCTTC. Translated: CASSQSRSYGYTF.

This chain connects TRBV9 to TRBJ2-2, with D perhaps matching TRBD1 (5 bases). The CDR3 contains 16 residues. Germline V gene sequence: CDR1 SGDLS, CDR2 YYNGEE. The V gene lost 1 base and the J gene lost 1 base, with 11 bases spanning the gap. CDR3 sequence reads: CASSVKVQGNTGELFF. The CDR3 DNA is TGTGCCAGCAGCGTAAAGGTCCAGGGGAACACCGGGGAGCTGTTTTTT.

V usage is TRBV2 and J usage is TRBJ1-3; no clear D gene. The CDR3 is 15 residues long. Germline CDR1 reads SNHLY; CDR2 reads FYNNEI. V lost 7 bases and J lost 2, with 15 bases in between. The CDR3 region is CASTPPRAAGNTIYF. DNA of the CDR3: TGTGCCAGCACTCCCCCCCGGGCCGCTGGAAACACCATATATTTT.

The V and J genes are TRBV6-5 and TRBJ2-7; 9 nucleotides agree with TRBD1. V dropped 3 bases and J dropped 0; count of bases not matched to a gene: 3. This CDR3 is built from 15 residues. Germline CDR1 MNHEY, CDR2 SVGAGI. The CDR3 DNA reads TGTGCCAGCAGTTATGGACAGGGGTTCTCCTACGAGCAGTACTTC. Translated, it gives CASSYGQGFSYEQYF.

The gene calls are TRBV27 and TRBJ1-2; the D is unclear. Germline CDR1 MNHEY, CDR2 SMNVEV (reference sequence). This CDR3 region has 18 residues. V shed 6 bases and J shed 0 bases, with 23 bases lying between them. The CDR3 DNA follows: TGTGCCAGCAGGTTCTTAGCCGATTACTACTCACCTAACTATGGCTACACCTTC. It translates to CASRFLADYYSPNYGYTF.

J is TRBJ1-2 and V is TRBV9, with TRBD1 identical over 12 bases. Trimming at V came to 5 bases and at J to 4 bases, leaving 12 bases not matched to a gene. This CDR3 has 17 residues. From germline, CDR1 is SGDLS and CDR2 YYNGEE. The CDR3 DNA is TGTGCCAGCAGAACAGGGACAGGGGGCCTTAACGTCTATGGCTACACCTTC. This translates into CASRTGTGGLNVYGYTF.